Listed below are T cell receptor beta chains from one sample, sequenced in a study of T cell responses to AZD1222 COVID-19 vaccine. Sequencing was performed with immunoSEQ multiplex PCR; in TCRdb, only in-frame clones are kept and a portion is missing. The table has roughly 130,000 clones, about 91% seen once. The sequenced sample was peripheral blood, obtained on day 0 of AZD1222 vaccination. These receptors were collected from an adult in good health. Both conserved end residues are part of each CDR3. Each record gives: V gene, clone size, D gene, J gene, CDR3 protein, CDR3 DNA. D genes are given only for firm matches. Some rows mark clone size as missing; the rest say once, few, many or name a class of expanded clone.

>TRBV9|NA|TRBD2|TRBJ2-7
CASSVGGSTYEQYF
TGTGCCAGCAGCGTAGGCGGGAGTACCTACGAGCAGTACTTC
>TRBV10-2|NA|NA|TRBJ1-2
CASSEAGSGYGYTF
TGCGCCAGCAGTGAGGCAGGGTCGGGCTATGGCTACACCTTC
>TRBV9|NA|TRBD1|TRBJ2-3
CASSRRQGAMGDTQYF
TGTGCCAGCAGCCGACGACAGGGGGCGATGGGGGATACGCAGTATTTT
>TRBV18|NA|TRBD2|TRBJ2-7
CASSPGEGNVYEQYF
TGTGCCAGCTCACCAGGGGAGGGAAATGTCTACGAGCAGTACTTC
>TRBV3-1/TRBV3-2|NA|TRBD1|TRBJ1-2
CASSLIPGQGFYTF
TGTGCCAGCAGCCTTATTCCGGGACAGGGTTTCTACACCTTC
>TRBV15|NA|NA|TRBJ2-5
CATSRAGKQGAQYF
TGTGCCACCAGCAGAGCGGGAAAGCAAGGGGCCCAGTACTTC
>TRBV12-3/TRBV12-4|NA|NA|TRBJ2-7
CASSSDRSYEQYF
TGTGCCAGCTCTTCTGACAGATCCTACGAGCAGTACTTC
>TRBV6-5|NA|NA|TRBJ1-4
CASSKSRNLEKLFF
TGTGCCAGCAGTAAGTCCAGGAACCTTGAAAAACTGTTTTTT
>TRBV5-5|NA|TRBD2|TRBJ2-1
CATVTSGTDNEQFF
TGTGCCACCGTGACTAGCGGAACCGACAATGAGCAGTTCTTC
>TRBV10-2|NA|NA|TRBJ1-6
CASSEMGGSPLHF
TGCGCCAGCAGTGAGATGGGGGGATCACCCCTCCACTTT
>TRBV2|NA|TRBD1|TRBJ1-1
CASSDPGGSFPPNEAFF
TGTGCCAGCAGTGACCCAGGGGGGTCGTTTCCGCCGAATGAAGCTTTCTTT
>TRBV9|NA|NA|TRBJ2-7
CASSPRPHGRSSYEQYF
TGTGCCAGCAGCCCTAGACCTCACGGAAGGAGCTCCTACGAGCAGTACTTC
>TRBV29-1|NA|NA|TRBJ1-2
CSVEDSGRGYGYTF
TGCAGCGTTGAGGACAGCGGCAGGGGCTATGGCTACACCTTC
>TRBV12-3/TRBV12-4|NA|NA|TRBJ1-5
CASSFGNQPQHF
TGTGCCAGCAGTTTTGGCAATCAGCCCCAGCATTTT
>TRBV10-3|NA|TRBD2|TRBJ2-1
CAISSGTSGIEYEQFF
TGTGCCATCAGCTCCGGGACTAGCGGGATAGAATATGAGCAGTTCTTC
>TRBV7-8|NA|TRBD2|TRBJ2-7
CASSKPGLAGEGQYF
TGTGCCAGCAGCAAACCGGGACTAGCGGGAGAAGGGCAGTACTTC
>TRBV13|NA|NA|TRBJ2-7
CASSDGSSYEQYF
TGTGCCAGCTCAGACGGAAGCTCCTACGAGCAGTACTTC
>TRBV7-6|once|TRBD2|TRBJ2-1
CASSLLPHSGGSSYNEQFF
TGTGCCAGCAGCTTACTGCCCCATAGCGGGGGGAGCTCCTACAATGAGCAGTTCTTC
>TRBV9|NA|NA|TRBJ2-2
CATRGPSEAGELFF
TGTGCCACCCGGGGTCCTAGCGAAGCCGGGGAGCTGTTTTTT
>TRBV25-1|NA|NA|TRBJ2-3
CASTQGSDTQYF
TGTGCCAGCACCCAGGGTTCGGATACGCAGTATTTT
>TRBV18|NA|NA|TRBJ2-5
CASSTNTQETQYF
TGTGCCAGCTCAACAAATACGCAAGAGACCCAGTACTTC
>TRBV9|NA|NA|TRBJ2-1
CASSLGSAGNEQFF
TGTGCCAGCAGCCTCGGGTCCGCGGGCAATGAGCAGTTCTTC
>TRBV19|NA|NA|TRBJ1-2
CASTPGRRHGYTF
TGTGCCAGTACCCCCGGAAGGAGGCATGGCTACACCTTC
>TRBV18|few|NA|TRBJ2-5
CASSPSDTRTQYF
TGTGCCAGCTCACCTTCGGACACACGGACCCAGTACTTC
>TRBV3-1/TRBV3-2|NA|TRBD2|TRBJ2-5
CASSPPGGLETQYF
TGTGCCAGCAGCCCCCCGGGGGGACTGGAGACCCAGTACTTC
>TRBV4-1|NA|NA|TRBJ1-5
CASSQEQKLGPQHF
TGCGCCAGCAGCCAAGAGCAGAAGCTAGGGCCCCAGCATTTT
>TRBV6-5|once|TRBD2|TRBJ2-7
CASTFKTSGSFNHF
TGTGCCAGCACATTTAAAACTAGCGGGAGTTTTAATCACTTC
>TRBV10-2|NA|NA|TRBJ1-1
CASSDLNRESRGEAFF
TGCGCCAGCAGTGACCTAAACCGGGAGTCCCGGGGTGAAGCTTTCTTT
>TRBV6-1|NA|NA|TRBJ1-6
CASSETGGNSPLHF
TGTGCCAGCAGTGAAACGGGCGGTAATTCACCCCTCCACTTT
>TRBV5-1|NA|NA|TRBJ1-2
CASSLAGTDYGYTF
TGCGCCAGCAGCTTGGCCGGGACTGACTATGGCTACACCTTC
>TRBV7-8|NA|TRBD1|TRBJ2-1
CASSLERDRVNEQFF
TGTGCCAGCAGCCTCGAAAGAGACAGGGTCAATGAGCAGTTCTTC
>TRBV5-4|NA|TRBD2|TRBJ2-1
CASSSASGARKEQFF
TGTGCCAGCAGCTCAGCTAGCGGGGCACGGAAAGAGCAGTTCTTC
>TRBV12-3/TRBV12-4|NA|NA|TRBJ1-1
CASQGEGRTQAFF
TGTGCCAGTCAGGGTGAGGGCCGGACTCAAGCTTTCTTT
>TRBV9|NA|TRBD1|TRBJ1-2
CASSAPRDRDILYGYTF
TGTGCCAGCAGCGCCCCCCGGGACAGGGACATTCTTTATGGCTACACCTTC
>TRBV6-6|NA|NA|TRBJ2-2
CASSFHGTNTGELFF
TGTGCCAGCAGTTTTCATGGGACCAACACCGGGGAGCTGTTTTTT
>TRBV5-1|NA|TRBD1|TRBJ1-1
CASSRTGALNTEAFF
TGCGCCAGCAGCCGAACAGGGGCCCTGAACACTGAAGCTTTCTTT
>TRBV7-2|NA|NA|TRBJ1-5
CASSPRRYSNQPQHF
TGTGCCAGCAGCCCCAGAAGATATAGCAATCAGCCCCAGCATTTT
>TRBV18|NA|TRBD1|TRBJ2-5
CASSPGAGQGARYQETQYF
TGTGCCAGCTCACCAGGAGCGGGACAGGGGGCCCGGTACCAAGAGACCCAGTACTTC
>TRBV5-6|NA|NA|TRBJ2-1
CASSFGVAGNEQFF
TGTGCCAGCAGCTTCGGGGTTGCTGGGAATGAGCAGTTCTTC
>TRBV19|NA|TRBD1|TRBJ1-5
CASSTGTVNSWGYGDSNQPQHF
TGTGCCAGTAGTACCGGGACAGTTAATTCGTGGGGTTATGGGGATAGCAATCAGCCCCAGCATTTT
>TRBV7-8|NA|TRBD1|TRBJ1-5
CASSPPGDRGHQPQHF
TGTGCCAGCAGCCCCCCCGGGGACAGGGGGCATCAGCCCCAGCATTTT
>TRBV15|NA|TRBD1|TRBJ2-2
CATSRENRGAGELFF
TGTGCCACCAGCAGAGAAAACAGGGGCGCAGGGGAGCTGTTTTTT
>TRBV2|NA|NA|TRBJ2-1
CASSEGRDEQFF
TGTGCCAGCAGTGAAGGTCGCGATGAGCAGTTCTTC
>TRBV4-1|NA|NA|TRBJ2-1
CASSQATGVYNEQFF
TGCGCCAGCAGCCAAGCGACGGGCGTCTACAATGAGCAGTTCTTC
>TRBV29-1|NA|TRBD1|TRBJ2-7
CSVAAGTGYEQYF
TGCAGCGTGGCAGCCGGGACAGGCTACGAGCAGTACTTC
>TRBV29-1|once|TRBD1|TRBJ1-4
CSVSGQLNEKLFF
TGCAGCGTTTCGGGACAGCTTAATGAAAAACTGTTTTTT
>TRBV18|NA|NA|TRBJ1-1
CASSTVNTEAFF
TGTGCCAGCTCAACGGTGAACACTGAAGCTTTCTTT
>TRBV7-2|NA|NA|TRBJ2-1
CASSVGAINNEQFF
TGTGCCAGCAGTGTAGGGGCCATAAACAATGAGCAGTTCTTC
>TRBV27|NA|NA|TRBJ1-1
CASSLAGTYPLNTEAFF
TGTGCCAGCAGTTTAGCCGGCACCTATCCCTTGAACACTGAAGCTTTCTTT
>TRBV7-9|NA|NA|TRBJ2-3
CASSWPGTQNTDTQYF
TGTGCCAGCAGCTGGCCCGGGACTCAAAACACAGATACGCAGTATTTT
>TRBV28|NA|NA|TRBJ1-1
CASSSPGDEAFF
TGTGCCAGCAGTTCTCCAGGGGATGAAGCTTTCTTT
>TRBV6-5|NA|NA|TRBJ2-2
CASSYSGTMNTGELFF
TGTGCCAGCAGTTATTCCGGGACAATGAACACCGGGGAGCTGTTTTTT
>TRBV10-3|NA|TRBD1|TRBJ1-2
CAISETFARDRGGYTF
TGTGCCATCAGTGAGACCTTCGCCCGGGACAGGGGAGGCTACACCTTC
>TRBV5-4|NA|TRBD1|TRBJ2-2
CASSPTGGANVLSSGELFF
TGTGCCAGCAGCCCGACAGGGGGAGCGAACGTATTATCGTCCGGGGAGCTGTTTTTT
>TRBV10-1|NA|NA|TRBJ2-5
CASNGRGQETQYF
TGCGCCAGCAATGGTAGGGGTCAAGAGACCCAGTACTTC
>TRBV2|NA|NA|TRBJ2-4
CASSRDSTGIQYF
TGTGCCAGCAGTCGGGACTCAACAGGCATTCAGTACTTC
>TRBV7-3|NA|NA|TRBJ2-1
CASSSLTGISSYNEQFF
TGTGCCAGCAGCTCGCTTACAGGGATAAGCTCCTACAATGAGCAGTTCTTC
>TRBV12-5|NA|TRBD1|TRBJ2-2
CASGPRTGGGGELFF
TGTGCTAGTGGCCCAAGGACAGGGGGTGGCGGGGAGCTGTTTTTT
>TRBV19|NA|TRBD2|TRBJ2-1
CASSIRWTSANNEQFF
TGTGCCAGTAGTATAAGGTGGACTAGCGCCAACAATGAGCAGTTCTTC
>TRBV27|NA|TRBD2|TRBJ2-1
CASSFSGLGSYNEQFF
TGTGCCAGCAGTTTCTCCGGACTAGGCTCCTACAATGAGCAGTTCTTC